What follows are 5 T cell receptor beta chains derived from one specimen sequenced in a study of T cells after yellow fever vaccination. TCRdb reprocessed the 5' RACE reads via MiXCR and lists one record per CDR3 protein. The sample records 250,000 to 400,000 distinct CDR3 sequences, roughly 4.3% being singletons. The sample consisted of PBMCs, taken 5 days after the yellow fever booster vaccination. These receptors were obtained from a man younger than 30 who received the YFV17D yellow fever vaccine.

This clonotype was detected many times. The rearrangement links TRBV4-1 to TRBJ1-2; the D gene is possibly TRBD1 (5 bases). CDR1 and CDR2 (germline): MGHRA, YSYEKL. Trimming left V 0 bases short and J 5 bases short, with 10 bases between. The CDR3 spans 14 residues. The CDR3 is CASSQDAQAYGYTF. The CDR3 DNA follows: TGCGCCAGCAGCCAAGATGCACAGGCATATGGCTACACCTTC.

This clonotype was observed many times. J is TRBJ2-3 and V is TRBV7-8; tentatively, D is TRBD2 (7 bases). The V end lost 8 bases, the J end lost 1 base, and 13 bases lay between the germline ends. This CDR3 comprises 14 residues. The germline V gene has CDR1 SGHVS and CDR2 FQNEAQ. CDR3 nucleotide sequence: TGTGCCAGCGGGGGGGCGCGTCGCACAGATACGCAGTATTTT. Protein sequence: CASGGARRTDTQYF.

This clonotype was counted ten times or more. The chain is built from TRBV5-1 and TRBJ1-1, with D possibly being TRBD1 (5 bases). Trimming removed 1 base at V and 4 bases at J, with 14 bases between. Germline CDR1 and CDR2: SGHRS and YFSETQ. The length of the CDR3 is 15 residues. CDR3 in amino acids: CASSLTWDAGTEAFF. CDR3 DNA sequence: TGCGCCAGCAGCTTGACTTGGGACGCGGGCACTGAAGCTTTCTTT. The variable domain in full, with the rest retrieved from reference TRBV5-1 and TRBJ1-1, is KAGVTQTPRYLIKTRGQQVTLSCSPISGHRSVSWYQQTPGQGLQFLFEYFSETQRNKGNFPGRFSGRQFSNSRSEMNVSTLELGDSALYLCASSLTWDAGTEAFFGQGTRLTVV.

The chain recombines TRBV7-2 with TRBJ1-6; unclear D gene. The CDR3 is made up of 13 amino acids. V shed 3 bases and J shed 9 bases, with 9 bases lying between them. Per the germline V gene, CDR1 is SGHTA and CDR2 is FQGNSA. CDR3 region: CASSLGDPSPLHF. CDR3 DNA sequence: TGTGCCAGCAGCTTGGGAGACCCTTCACCCCTCCACTTT.

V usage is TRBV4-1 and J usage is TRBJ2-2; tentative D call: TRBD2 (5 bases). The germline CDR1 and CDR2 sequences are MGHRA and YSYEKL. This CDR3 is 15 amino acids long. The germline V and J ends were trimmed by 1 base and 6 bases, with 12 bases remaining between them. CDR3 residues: CASSQGSWRAGELFF. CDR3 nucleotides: TGCGCCAGCAGCCAAGGCTCTTGGCGGGCCGGGGAGCTGTTTTTT.